This TCR beta chain came from a study of cytomegalovirus exposure and HLA in healthy donors. PCR used 60 Vbeta primers and 13 Jbeta primers. The repertoire was sequenced with immunoSEQ multiplex PCR; TCRdb's copy has only in-frame clones and lacks some. Found here are more than 55,000 clones, roughly 74% of them singletons; the top ten hold around 10%. The donors, nominally healthy at sampling, likely had unrecorded immune exposures. The J segment lost 1 base and the V segment lost 1 base, leaving 2 bases of the junction unmatched. The CDR3 runs 17 residues. CDR1 is LNHDA, CDR2 SQIVND, per germline (reference sequence). To note about this clone: What it binds is not known.

General study results and limits: HLA alleles were associated with 15,000 to 20,000 TCR beta sequences in a later analysis at 0.05 false discovery rate. A later analysis appeared to link common viral pathogens to several of the most significant clusters.

The source material was PBMCs. This receptor was obtained from a woman aged 60-75 years in good health and CMV-seropositive. The J gene is TRBJ2-1, the V gene TRBV19; 12 bases fit TRBD2. CDR3 loop: CASSIGTSGGSYNEQFF. CDR3 coding DNA: TGTGCCAGTAGTATAGGCACTAGCGGGGGGTCCTACAATGAGCAGTTCTTC.